The 19 T cell receptor beta chains reported below all come from one sample, sequenced in a study of long-term antiretroviral therapy in people with HIV. The run of the v3.0 immunoSEQ assay was at survey level. The protocol was immunoSEQ multiplex PCR, while the TCRdb copy is restricted to in-frame clones and leaves out a portion. The data contain over 30,000 clones, around 97% of them singletons. This material consisted of unsorted PBMCs, taken 7.6 years after starting antiretroviral therapy. These receptors were taken from a man younger than 40 with HIV.

The chain recombines TRBV19 with TRBJ2-7; possibly TRBD2 for D (6 bases). Germline CDR1 and CDR2: LNHDA and SQIVND (reference sequence). The CDR3 has 15 residues. Between the trimmed V and J ends, which lost 5 bases and 5 bases, there was a span of 19 bases. The CDR3 coding sequence is TGTGCCAGTAGTCCCTCACCGGGACTTTATCACGAGCAGTACTTC. As protein: CASSPSPGLYHEQYF.

The V call is TRBV6-5, the J call TRBJ1-3; TRBD1 might be the D (5 bases). The length of the CDR3 is 12 residues. The V gene lost 6 bases and the J gene lost 7 bases, with 10 bases spanning the gap. Germline lookup yields CDR1 MNHEY and CDR2 SVGAGI. The CDR3 loop is CASRDGGNTIYF. DNA for the CDR3: TGTGCCAGCAGGGATGGGGGGAACACCATATATTTT.

The rearrangement uses TRBV6-1 and TRBJ2-7; 8 nucleotides match TRBD2. Per germline, CDR1 MNHNS and CDR2 SASEGT. The CDR3 runs to 14 residues. V dropped 7 bases and J dropped 6; count of bases not matched to a gene: 11. The CDR3 here is CASIRGGFEGEQYF. CDR3 nucleotide sequence: TGTGCCAGCATTCGGGGGGGCTTCGAGGGCGAGCAGTACTTC.

The gene calls are TRBV7-6 and TRBJ2-7; TRBD1 matches 8 bases. Germline V CDR1 and CDR2: SGHVS, FNYEAQ. The CDR3 spans 13 residues. The V and J ends lost 3 bases and 5 bases, in that order; junction bases with no gene match: 3. The CDR3 DNA reads TGTGCCAGCAGCTTGGGACAGGAAGACGAGCAGTACTTC. Its protein product is CASSLGQEDEQYF.

V gene TRBV27 combines with J gene TRBJ1-2; TRBD1 might be the D (5 bases). CDR1 is MNHEY and CDR2 is SMNVEV in the germline V gene (reference sequence). V lost 5 bases and J 4 bases, leaving 14 bases between the germline ends. This CDR3 comprises 14 residues. Here the CDR3 DNA reads TGTGCCAGCAGTCTAGGGGTCACCAGCTATGGCTACACCTTC. It translates to CASSLGVTSYGYTF.

CDR3 residues: CASSRIGQGGWSTEAFF. In DNA, the CDR3 is TGTGCCAGCAGCCGAATAGGACAGGGGGGCTGGAGCACTGAAGCTTTCTTT. This rearrangement joins TRBV11-2 to TRBJ1-1; 10 bases align to TRBD1. CDR3 size: 17 residues. After removal of 5 bases from V and 4 bases from J, the junction contained 13 bases not matched to a gene. Per the germline V gene, CDR1 is SGHAT and CDR2 is FQNNGV.

The genes are TRBV9 and TRBJ2-1; 8 nucleotides align to TRBD1. CDR3 length: 13 amino acids. After removal of 3 bases from V and 8 bases from J, the junction contained 4 bases not matched to a gene. Germline V gene sequence: CDR1 SGDLS, CDR2 YYNGEE. The CDR3 here is CASSEGTGDEQFF. The CDR3 DNA follows: TGTGCCAGCAGCGAGGGGACAGGCGATGAGCAGTTCTTC. Based on the CDR3 plus reference TRBV9 and TRBJ2-1, the full variable domain is DSGVTQTPKHLITATGQRVTLRCSPRSGDLSVYWYQQSLDQGLQFLIQYYNGEERAKGNILERFSAQQFPDLHSELNLSSLELGDSALYFCASSEGTGDEQFFGPGTRLTVL.

The chain employs TRBV25-1 and TRBJ2-7; D is ambiguous. The CDR3 contains 12 residues. Germline assignment: CDR1 MGHDK and CDR2 SYGVNS. V lost 9 bases to trimming and J lost 3 bases, with 12 bases between them. The DNA for the CDR3 is TGTGCCAGTTCCCCCTCGGGCTACGAGCAGTACTTC. It yields the protein CASSPSGYEQYF.

The chain is built from TRBV6-6 and TRBJ1-1; D might be TRBD1 (6 bases). The CDR3 has 13 amino acids. Germline V lookup: CDR1 MNHNY, CDR2 SVGAGI (reference sequence). Trimming cost V 5 bases and J 8 bases, with 15 bases left between them. The CDR3 reads CASSEGGFSEAFF. CDR3 bases: TGTGCCAGCAGTGAGGGGGGTTTTTCAGAAGCTTTCTTT.

The chain has TRBV7-6 and TRBJ1-2, with D perhaps TRBD1 (6 bases). The CDR3 is made up of 13 amino acids. CDR1 is SGHVS and CDR2 is FNYEAQ in the germline V gene. Between the trimmed V and J ends, which lost 5 bases and 8 bases, there was a span of 15 bases. As DNA, the CDR3 is TGTGCCAGCAGCGCATCAGGGGAAGGAGGCTACACCTTC. This encodes CASSASGEGGYTF.

This chain uses TRBV5-4 with TRBJ2-5, with D hard to call. Germline CDR1 reads SGHNT; CDR2 reads YYREEE (reference sequence). This CDR3 comprises 17 residues. Trimming took 0 bases from V and 3 from J, leaving 18 bases between them. The CDR3 region is CASSLEVVSLDEETQYF. In nucleotides, the CDR3 is TGTGCCAGCAGCTTGGAAGTAGTTAGCTTGGATGAAGAGACCCAGTACTTC.

The rearrangement links TRBV4-2 to TRBJ2-3; the match to TRBD2 covers 13 bases. The CDR3 has 18 residues. The V segment lost 4 bases and the J segment 1 base; nucleotides outside the gene matches: 8. Per the germline V gene, CDR1 is LGHNA and CDR2 is YNFKEQ. The CDR3 coding sequence is TGTGCCAGCAGCCGGGGACTAGCGGGAAAGAGGGGCACAGATACGCAGTATTTT. It specifies CASSRGLAGKRGTDTQYF.

The chain couples TRBV7-8 to TRBJ2-7; D remains unclear. Trimming pared 5 bases from V and 12 bases from J, leaving 14 bases between. Germline V CDR1 and CDR2: SGHVS, FQNEAQ. The CDR3 extends over 11 amino acids. The CDR3 region has the DNA TGTGCCAGCAGCACCACAGCCAAAATGTACTTC. Amino acid sequence: CASSTTAKMYF.

A single count supports this clone. The chain couples TRBV5-1 to TRBJ2-5; 9 bases match TRBD2. Germline V gene data show CDR1 as SGHRS and CDR2 as YFSETQ. CDR3 size: 15 residues. Trimming removed 0 bases from V and 5 bases from J; junction bases left unmatched: 5. The CDR3 here is CASSLALAGAETQYF. CDR3 bases: TGCGCCAGCAGCTTGGCCTTAGCGGGAGCTGAGACCCAGTACTTC.

V is TRBV4-2 and J is TRBJ2-3; no clear D gene. CDR1 and CDR2 (germline): LGHNA, YNFKEQ. The CDR3 is made up of 11 amino acids. V lost 8 bases and J 2 bases, leaving 5 bases between the germline ends. The chain's CDR3 is CASAATDTQYF. The CDR3 DNA is TGTGCCAGCGCCGCCACAGATACGCAGTATTTT.

The CDR3 region is CASRTSWSENTEAFF. Here the CDR3 DNA reads TGTGCCAGCAGAACCTCGTGGTCGGAGAACACTGAAGCTTTCTTT. The rearrangement uses TRBV27 and TRBJ1-1; D is undetermined. Trimming stripped 6 bases from V and 1 base from J, with 15 bases between. Germline V gives CDR1 MNHEY, CDR2 SMNVEV (reference sequence). This CDR3 contains 15 residues.

This chain links TRBV18 with TRBJ2-7; D is ambiguous. Trimming removed 3 bases at V and 2 bases at J, with 14 bases between. Germline CDR1 reads KGHSH; CDR2 reads LQKENI. The CDR3 is made up of 15 amino acids. CDR3 bases: TGTGCCAGCTCACCCATAGAAGGAGCGACCTACGAGCAGTACTTC. Translating gives CASSPIEGATYEQYF.

The chain recombines TRBV6-5 with TRBJ2-3; unclear D gene. With 0 bases removed from V and 0 bases from J, the gap between germline ends came to 4 bases. Germline values: CDR1 MNHEY, CDR2 SVGAGI. The length of the CDR3 is 14 residues. The CDR3 bases are TGTGCCAGCAGTTACTCTAGAAGCACAGATACGCAGTATTTT. Its translation: CASSYSRSTDTQYF.

This chain connects TRBV6-6 to TRBJ1-5; D is unresolved. The CDR3 loop spans 14 amino acids. Deletions cut 6 bases from V and 3 bases from J, with 12 bases between. The germline V gene has CDR1 MNHNY and CDR2 SVGAGI (reference sequence). DNA for the CDR3: TGTGCCAGCAGCCCCTCGTCCCCCAATCAGCCCCAGCATTTT. It codes for CASSPSSPNQPQHF.